These T cell receptor beta chains were read from a single sample in a study of T cell responses to AZD1222 COVID-19 vaccine. The method was immunoSEQ multiplex PCR; TCRdb's version includes in-frame clones alone and lacks a portion of them. The sample yields 75,000 to 95,000 clones, around 90% seen once. The specimen comprised peripheral blood, sampled 28 days after the second AZD1222 dose. The receptors shown here come from an adult who received the AZD1222 COVID-19 vaccine. Each CDR3 is given with its conserved first and last residue. The D gene is left open where the match is weak. Size tells how often a clone was seen (once, few, many) or the class of an expanded clone, and some rows leave it out.

len	v_gene	d_gene	j_gene	abundance	CDR3nt	CDR3aa
16	TRBV10-3	NA	TRBJ2-1	NA	TGTGCCATCAGTGAGTTGGACGGGGCGGAATACAATGAGCAGTTCTTC	CAISELDGAEYNEQFF
16	TRBV10-2	NA	TRBJ2-3	NA	TGCGCCAGCAGTGAGGCGACTCGGATTAGCACAGATACGCAGTATTTT	CASSEATRISTDTQYF
13	TRBV5-6	NA	TRBJ2-3	NA	TGTGCCAGCAGCCTCACAAGTCCAGATACGCAGTATTTT	CASSLTSPDTQYF
12	TRBV29-1	NA	TRBJ2-2	NA	TGCAGCGTTGTTCCGGGGTCCGGGGAGCTGTTTTTT	CSVVPGSGELFF
18	TRBV2	TRBD2	TRBJ2-1	once	TGTGCCAGCAGTGATTCTAGCGGGGGGCTCGTCATTCACAATGAGCAGTTCTTC	CASSDSSGGLVIHNEQFF
14	TRBV7-8	TRBD1	TRBJ1-4	NA	TGTGCCAGCAGCAGGACAGGATCTAATGAAAAACTGTTTTTT	CASSRTGSNEKLFF
14	TRBV18	TRBD1	TRBJ2-1	NA	TGTGCCAGCTCACCTCGGACAGGGCGGAATGAGCAGTTCTTC	CASSPRTGRNEQFF
14	TRBV2	NA	TRBJ1-2	NA	TGTGCCAGCAGTGAAGGCAGGGGACCGGGCGGCTACACCTTC	CASSEGRGPGGYTF
15	TRBV5-1	TRBD1	TRBJ2-7	NA	TGCGCCAGCAGCTTGGAAGGGGGCTCCCCTCGGGAGCAGTACTTC	CASSLEGGSPREQYF
15	TRBV5-1	NA	TRBJ1-6	once	TGCGCCAGCAGCTTGGCAGGACAAATTAATTCACCCCTCCACTTT	CASSLAGQINSPLHF
13	TRBV19	NA	TRBJ2-3	NA	TGTGCCAGTAGTGTGGGGGCTAGGAATACGCAGTATTTT	CASSVGARNTQYF
15	TRBV5-1	TRBD1	TRBJ2-5	NA	TGCGCCAGCAGCTCCGGGACAGGGGACCAAGAGACCCAGTACTTC	CASSSGTGDQETQYF
21	TRBV27	TRBD2	TRBJ2-3	NA	TGTGCCAGCACCCACTTGTACGGGACAGGGACTAGCGGGGTGTTTACAGATACGCAGTATTTT	CASTHLYGTGTSGVFTDTQYF
12	TRBV6-2/TRBV6-3	NA	TRBJ1-1	NA	TGTGCCAGCAGTTATCGCTACACTGAAGCTTTCTTT	CASSYRYTEAFF
15	TRBV4-2	NA	TRBJ1-6	NA	TGTGCCAGCAGCCAAGGTCGGACACATAATTCACCCCTCCACTTT	CASSQGRTHNSPLHF
11	TRBV7-9	NA	TRBJ1-1	NA	TGTGCCAGCAGGTCAGGGGTGGGGGCTTTCTTT	CASRSGVGAFF
14	TRBV5-1	NA	TRBJ1-1	NA	TGCGCCAGCAGCATGACTGCGGGGAACACTGAAGCTTTCTTT	CASSMTAGNTEAFF
13	TRBV5-5	NA	TRBJ2-1	once	TGTGCCAGCAGCTTGGCCTCGGACCCTGAGCAGTTCTTC	CASSLASDPEQFF
16	TRBV7-9	TRBD2	TRBJ2-1	NA	TGTGCCAGCAGCTTAGGGACTAGCGGGGGGGCACGGGAGCAGTTCTTC	CASSLGTSGGAREQFF
16	TRBV27	TRBD1	TRBJ1-2	NA	TGTGCCAGCAGTTTACTGGGACAGGGGTTGGGTAATGGCTACACCTTC	CASSLLGQGLGNGYTF
14	TRBV19	TRBD1	TRBJ1-3	NA	TGTGCCAGCGAAGACAGGGACTCTGGAAACACCATATATTTT	CASEDRDSGNTIYF
15	TRBV28	NA	TRBJ1-2	NA	TGTGCCAGCAACCTAATCGGGACCGCCAACTATGGCTACACCTTC	CASNLIGTANYGYTF
18	TRBV3-1/TRBV3-2	NA	TRBJ1-4	NA	TGTGCCAGCAGCCAGGGGGACCCCAGGTCGAGCATAAATGAAAAACTGTTTTTT	CASSQGDPRSSINEKLFF
16	TRBV5-1	NA	TRBJ2-2	NA	TGCGCCAGCAGCTTGGATGGGGGGTCTGCCACCGGGGAGCTGTTTTTT	CASSLDGGSATGELFF
12	TRBV5-6	NA	TRBJ2-2	NA	TGTGCCAGCAGCTTAGAAGAAAGAGAGCTGTTTTTT	CASSLEERELFF
12	TRBV30	NA	TRBJ2-5	NA	TGTGCCTGGAAGGGGATACAAGAGACCCAGTACTTC	CAWKGIQETQYF
12	TRBV6-5	NA	TRBJ2-5	NA	TGTGCCAGCAGGCGGGGAGTAGAGACCCAGTACTTC	CASRRGVETQYF
13	TRBV5-1	NA	TRBJ2-7	NA	TGCGCCAGCAGCTTTCCAGTCTCCTACGAGCAGTACTTC	CASSFPVSYEQYF
15	TRBV5-4	TRBD2	TRBJ2-7	NA	TGTGCCAGCAGCCAAACTAGCGGCGCTACCTACGAGCAGTACTTC	CASSQTSGATYEQYF
13	TRBV10-1	NA	TRBJ2-5	NA	TGCGCCAGCAGTGACAGGTACCAAGAGACCCAGTACTTC	CASSDRYQETQYF
17	TRBV28	NA	TRBJ2-4	once	TGTGCCAGCAGTATTATGGGGGGGGACAGAAAAAAAAACATTCAGTACTTC	CASSIMGGDRKKNIQYF
15	TRBV27	NA	TRBJ1-1	NA	TGTGCCAGCACCATAGTGGCAGGGAGAGGGACTGAAGCTTTCTTT	CASTIVAGRGTEAFF
16	TRBV19	NA	TRBJ2-3	NA	TGTGCCAGTAGTATATACGGACAGACTAGCACAGATACGCAGTATTTT	CASSIYGQTSTDTQYF
15	TRBV7-9	NA	TRBJ1-5	NA	TGTGCCAGCAGCGCCCAATTGGGGGACAATCAGCCCCAGCATTTT	CASSAQLGDNQPQHF
15	TRBV14	TRBD1	TRBJ1-3	NA	TGTGCCAGCAGTCCTACAGGGGAGCCAGGAAACACCATATATTTT	CASSPTGEPGNTIYF
13	TRBV6-5	NA	TRBJ2-5	once	TGTGCCAGCAGTTTTAGGCCCCAAGAGACCCAGTACTTC	CASSFRPQETQYF
14	TRBV3-1/TRBV3-2	NA	TRBJ2-7	few	TGTGCCAGTAATACTCAGGGGATAGCCTACGAGCAGTACTTC	CASNTQGIAYEQYF
14	TRBV6-5	NA	TRBJ1-1	NA	TGTGCCAGCACCCCTGGGGTCGGGAGCGCTGAAGCTTTCTTT	CASTPGVGSAEAFF
13	TRBV7-9	NA	TRBJ2-2	NA	TGTGCCAGCAGCAACCGGGACACCGGGGAGCTGTTTTTT	CASSNRDTGELFF
14	TRBV19	NA	TRBJ1-5	NA	TGTGCCAGTAGTATCTTAGGTAGCAATCAGCCCCAGCATTTT	CASSILGSNQPQHF
14	TRBV29-1	TRBD1	TRBJ1-1	NA	TGCAGCGTTGAGCTAAGACAGGGGGGCACTGAAGCTTTCTTT	CSVELRQGGTEAFF
15	TRBV14	TRBD1	TRBJ1-6	once	TGTGCCAGCAACTCGGGACAGAAGTATAATTCACCCCTCCACTTT	CASNSGQKYNSPLHF
17	TRBV7-3	TRBD2	TRBJ2-1	once	TGTGCCAGCAGCAGATCGGGACTAGCGGGGGCCTACAATGAGCAGTTCTTC	CASSRSGLAGAYNEQFF
16	TRBV5-1	TRBD1	TRBJ2-7	NA	TGCGCCAGCAGCTTGGAACCGGGACAGGGGACCTACGAGCAGTACTTC	CASSLEPGQGTYEQYF
13	TRBV11-2	NA	TRBJ1-2	NA	TGTGCCAGCAGCTTTGTGGTTGCTGAGGGCTACACCTTC	CASSFVVAEGYTF
12	TRBV12-3/TRBV12-4	NA	TRBJ2-1	once	TGTGCCAGCAGCCCCCAGTACAATGAGCAGTTCTTC	CASSPQYNEQFF
13	TRBV7-6	NA	TRBJ1-1	NA	TGTGCCAGCAGCGTTGGAGGACCCACTGAAGCTTTCTTT	CASSVGGPTEAFF
14	TRBV19	NA	TRBJ1-1	NA	TGTGCCAGTAGTATACCCAGGGGTAGCACTGAAGCTTTCTTT	CASSIPRGSTEAFF